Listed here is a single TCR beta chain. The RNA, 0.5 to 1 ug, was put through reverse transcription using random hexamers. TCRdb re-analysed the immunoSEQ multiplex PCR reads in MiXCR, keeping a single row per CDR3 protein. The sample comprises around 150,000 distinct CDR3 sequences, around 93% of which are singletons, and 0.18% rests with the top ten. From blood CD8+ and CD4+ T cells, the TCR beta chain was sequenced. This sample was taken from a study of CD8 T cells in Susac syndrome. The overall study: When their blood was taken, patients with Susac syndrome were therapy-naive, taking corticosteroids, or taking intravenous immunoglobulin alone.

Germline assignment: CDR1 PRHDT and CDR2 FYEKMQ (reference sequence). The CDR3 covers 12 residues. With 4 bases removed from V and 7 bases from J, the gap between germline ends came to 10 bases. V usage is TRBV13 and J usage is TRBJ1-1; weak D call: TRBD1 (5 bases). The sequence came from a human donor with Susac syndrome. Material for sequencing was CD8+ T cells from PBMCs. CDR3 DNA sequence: TGTGCCAGCAGCTCGACAGAATTTGAAGCTTTCTTT. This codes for CASSSTEFEAFF.